This T cell receptor (beta chain) was sequenced in a study of vaccination and CD4 T cells after COVID-19. About the study: Each person enrolled got two BNT162b2 or mRNA-1273 vaccine doses. Findings and limits, study-wide: Researchers looked at relatively few convalescent patients and had no early post-infection timepoints.

The treatment here: roughly 10-day PBMC culture with coronavirus spike peptide pools or control peptides (ViraFEST assay). Germline V lookup: CDR1 SNHLY, CDR2 FYNNEI. This CDR3 comprises 13 residues. V shed 3 bases and J shed 5 bases, with 8 bases lying between them. On this clonotype: Its antigen is unknown.

The Oncomine TCR Beta short-read assay generated sequence data from the DNA of cultured CD4+ T cells. TCRdb itself ran the PCR reads through MiXCR, one entry per CDR3 protein. The table has under 15,000 distinct CDR3 sequences, 44% seen once. Sequenced sample: CD4+ T cells from blood, cultured in vitro. The J gene is TRBJ1-5, the V gene TRBV2; no clear D. The receptor's source is a human donor who had recovered from COVID-19. In DNA form, the CDR3 reads TGTGCCAGCAGTGATCGACAATATCAGCCCCAGCATTTT. Residues: CASSDRQYQPQHF.